This T cell receptor (beta chain) was identified in a study of blood T cells in healthy people across ages. This CDR3 comprises 12 residues. Per germline, CDR1 SGHTA and CDR2 FQGNSA. A J-beta primer mix and a sample-barcoded 5' primer were used in a second PCR of about 7 to 12 cycles. Researchers report that each sample yielded at least 2.5 million CDR3-containing paired-end reads. TCRdb re-called the 5' RACE reads with MiXCR, one entry per CDR3 protein. This table has 540,000 or so distinct CDR3 sequences, 27% appearing once. Donors were systemically healthy Caucasian individuals from Russia aged about 6 to 90 years. The table lists this clonotype with many counts. Relative to the germline gene, one junction end is altered; a read error may explain this.

Sequenced material: blood. The chain recombines TRBV7-2 with TRBJ2-1, with D perhaps TRBD2 (6 bases). The receptor's source is a woman in her sixties or seventies in good health. CDR3 region: CASSLGRNEQFF. DNA of the CDR3: TGTGCCAGCAGTTTAGGGAGGAATGAGCAGTTCTTC.